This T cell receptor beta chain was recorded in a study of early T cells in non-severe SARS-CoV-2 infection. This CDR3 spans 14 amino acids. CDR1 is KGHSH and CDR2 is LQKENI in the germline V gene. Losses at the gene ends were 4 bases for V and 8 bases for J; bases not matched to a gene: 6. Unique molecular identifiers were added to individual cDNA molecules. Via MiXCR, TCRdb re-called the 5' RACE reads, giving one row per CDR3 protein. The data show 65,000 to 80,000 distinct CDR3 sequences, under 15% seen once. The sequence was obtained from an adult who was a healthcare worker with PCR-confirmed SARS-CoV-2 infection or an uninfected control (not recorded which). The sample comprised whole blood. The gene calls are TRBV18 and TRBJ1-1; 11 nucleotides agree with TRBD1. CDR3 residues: CASSRGQGASEAFF. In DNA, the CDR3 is TGTGCCAGCTCACGAGGACAGGGGGCTTCCGAAGCTTTCTTT.